Presented here are 30 T cell receptor beta chains from one specimen sequenced in a study of blood T cell repertoires in COVID-19 (dated by TCRdb to 2018 to 2020). Libraries were built with the immunoSEQ multiplex PCR assay. The table comes from immuneACCESS by way of TCRdb, which keeps in-frame sequences with V and J called. Part of the clones is missing from these tables; in studies checked, under half for an unresolved V gene and the rest for unknown reasons. The sample yields around 200,000 clones; over 80% were counted once. The top ten hold less than 1.5% of the sample. Source material: PBMCs or T cells enriched from blood (not recorded which). Receptor source: a man aged 25 to 40 who had recovered from COVID-19.

The rearrangement links TRBV6-2 or TRBV6-3 to TRBJ1-5; D unresolved. The V end was cut by 0 bases, the J end by 1 base, with 13 bases between. The germline gives CDR1 MNHEY, CDR2 SVGEGT. The CDR3 has 17 residues. The CDR3 sequence is CASSYSIAAASNQPQHF. CDR3 bases: TGTGCCAGCAGTTACTCGATTGCGGCAGCCAGCAATCAGCCCCAGCATTTT.

This clone showed up just once. The DNA for the CDR3 is TGTGCCAGCAGCTACGGGAGGGCCCTGAGTAATGAGCAGTTCTTC. Protein sequence: CASSYGRALSNEQFF. The V gene is TRBV7-9, the J gene TRBJ2-1; 8 nucleotides align to TRBD2. J gave up 7 bases and V 4 bases, and 9 bases lay outside the gene matches. Germline CDR1 reads SEHNR; CDR2 reads FQNEAQ (reference sequence). This CDR3 contains 15 residues.

The chain has TRBV7-8 and TRBJ2-3; 10 bases line up with TRBD2. V lost 1 base and J lost 3; bases outside the gene matches: 10. Germline V lookup: CDR1 SGHVS, CDR2 FQNEAQ. This CDR3 has 18 residues. CDR3 residues: CASSLGWMGTSVTDTQYF. For the CDR3, the DNA is TGTGCCAGCAGCTTAGGGTGGATGGGGACTAGCGTAACAGATACGCAGTATTTT.

The count of this clone is one. The rearrangement joins TRBV6-5 to TRBJ1-2, with no clear D. Trimming took off 8 bases at V and 1 base at J, with 14 bases between the two ends. The CDR3 is 14 residues long. Per germline, CDR1 MNHEY and CDR2 SVGAGI. CDR3 sequence (DNA): TGTGCCAGCTCTCCCCCGAGTGGTAACTATGGCTACACCTTC. Amino acid sequence: CASSPPSGNYGYTF.

This clone appeared a few times. The rearrangement joins TRBV30 to TRBJ2-2; 7 bases agree with TRBD2. V shed 4 bases and J 1 base; nucleotides not matched to a gene: 15. This CDR3 spans 18 amino acids. The germline V gene has CDR1 GTSNPN and CDR2 SVGIG (reference sequence). The CDR3 is CAWTFRGSPSWNTGELFF. The CDR3 nucleotides read TGTGCCTGGACCTTTCGCGGGAGCCCGAGCTGGAACACCGGGGAGCTGTTTTTT.

The V and J genes are TRBV7-6 and TRBJ2-3, with 11 bases aligning to TRBD1. Per germline, CDR1 SGHVS and CDR2 FNYEAQ. Germline trimming cut 5 bases from V and 2 bases from J; bases unmatched to any gene: 6. The CDR3 runs to 16 residues. In DNA, the CDR3 is TGTGCCAGCAGCACCCGGACAGGGGGCGACACAGATACGCAGTATTTT. This translates into CASSTRTGGDTDTQYF. The full variable domain, with the rest looked up from reference TRBV7-6 and TRBJ2-3, is GAGVSQSPRYKVTKRGQDVALRCDPISGHVSLYWYRQALGQGPEFLTYFNYEAQQDKSGLPNDRFSAERPEGSISTLTIQRTEQRDSAMYRCASSTRTGGDTDTQYFGPGTRLTVL.

The count of this clone is one. The gene calls are TRBV7-2 and TRBJ2-7; D is unresolved. Deletions cut 5 bases from V and 3 bases from J, with 14 bases between. Germline V gene data show CDR1 as SGHTA and CDR2 as FQGNSA. The CDR3 has 14 residues. DNA of the CDR3: TGTGCCAGCAGCCCAGGAAGTACGGTCTACGAGCAGTACTTC. Its translation is CASSPGSTVYEQYF.

The chain couples TRBV30 to TRBJ2-1, with a possible D match to TRBD2 (6 bases). Trimming left V 3 bases short and J 4 bases short, with 25 bases between. The CDR3 loop spans 18 amino acids. Germline CDR1 reads GTSNPN; CDR2 reads SVGIG (reference sequence). The CDR3 spells CAWSLLYKAGRKYNEQFF. CDR3 bases: TGTGCCTGGAGCTTGCTATACAAGGCGGGACGTAAGTACAATGAGCAGTTCTTC.

The genes are TRBV29-1 and TRBJ2-5; 9 bases map to TRBD2. Germline CDR1 and CDR2: SQVTM and ANQGSEA. The CDR3 sequence is 13 residues long. With V trimmed by 4 bases and J by 5 bases, 5 bases remained unmatched. The CDR3 DNA sequence: TGCAGCGTTGGAGTAGCGGGGGTGGAGACCCAGTACTTC. It translates to CSVGVAGVETQYF.

This rearrangement joins TRBV5-1 to TRBJ2-7; possibly TRBD2 for D (6 bases). CDR1 is SGHRS and CDR2 is YFSETQ in the germline V gene. V lost 3 bases to trimming and J lost 0 bases, with 7 bases between them. CDR3 length: 13 amino acids. The CDR3 spells CASSSGGSYEQYF. Here the CDR3 DNA reads TGCGCCAGCAGCTCCGGGGGCTCCTACGAGCAGTACTTC.

CDR3 loop: CASSLDRDKPQHF. The CDR3 DNA is TGTGCCAGCAGCTTAGACAGGGACAAGCCCCAGCATTTT. V and J are TRBV7-2 and TRBJ1-5; maybe TRBD1 (6 bases). From germline, CDR1 is SGHTA and CDR2 FQGNSA. CDR3 length: 13 amino acids. V was trimmed by 1 base and J by 8 bases, leaving 9 bases between them.

This clone was observed a handful of times. This same CDR3 is encoded by further DNA sequences in the sample. V gene TRBV12-3 or TRBV12-4 combines with J gene TRBJ1-6; a possible D gene is TRBD1 (5 bases). With 3 bases removed from V and 7 bases from J, the gap between germline ends came to 7 bases. The CDR3 covers 13 residues. The CDR3 region has the DNA TGTGCCAGCAGTTTGCAGGGAAATTCACCCCTCCACTTT. This translates into CASSLQGNSPLHF.

This clone was picked up one time. Other DNA sequences of this sample code for an identical CDR3. The rearrangement uses TRBV18 and TRBJ2-5, with D hard to call. Germline V gene sequence: CDR1 KGHSH, CDR2 LQKENI. V was cut by 6 bases and J by 4 bases, with 6 bases left in between. This CDR3 is 11 amino acids long. This CDR3 is CASSPSETQYF. The DNA of the CDR3 is TGTGCCAGCTCCCCCTCAGAGACCCAGTACTTC.

The chain has TRBV5-1 and TRBJ2-2; 11 bases agree with TRBD2. The V gene end was trimmed by 7 bases and the J gene end by 4 bases; junction bases not matched to a gene: 3. Germline loops: CDR1 SGHRS, CDR2 YFSETQ. The CDR3 covers 14 residues. The CDR3 loop reads CASQGLAGTGELFF. CDR3 sequence (DNA): TGCGCCAGCCAAGGACTAGCGGGCACCGGGGAGCTGTTTTTT.

The chain joins TRBV13 to TRBJ1-1; D gene ambiguous. Trimming removed 2 bases at V and 1 base at J, with 5 bases between. The CDR3 is 13 residues long. CDR1 and CDR2 (germline): PRHDT, FYEKMQ (reference sequence). The CDR3 nucleotides read TGTGCCAGCAGCTTATCGTGGAACACTGAAGCTTTCTTT. Protein: CASSLSWNTEAFF.

This rearrangement joins TRBV24-1 to TRBJ2-5; TRBD1 aligns across 12 bases. Looked up from germline, CDR1 is KGHDR and CDR2 is SFDVKD. The ends lost 5 bases at V and 5 bases at J; junction bases unmatched: 8. This CDR3 contains 16 residues. DNA of the CDR3: TGTGCCACCAGTGGTGGGACAGGGGGCAACATTGAGACCCAGTACTTC. It encodes CATSGGTGGNIETQYF.

V and J are TRBV6-5 and TRBJ1-1, with 8 bases matching TRBD1. Germline assignment: CDR1 MNHEY and CDR2 SVGAGI. The CDR3 runs 14 residues. The ends lost 3 bases at V and 4 bases at J; junction bases unmatched: 4. The CDR3: CASSYGTGATEAFF. CDR3 nucleotides: TGTGCCAGCAGTTATGGGACAGGAGCCACTGAAGCTTTCTTT.

The gene calls are TRBV7-2 and TRBJ1-2, with 7 bases that match TRBD1. V dropped 4 bases and J dropped 5; count of bases not matched to a gene: 22. This CDR3 region has 19 residues. Germline V gives CDR1 SGHTA, CDR2 FQGNSA. As DNA, the CDR3 is TGTGCCAGCAGCTCATACCACCCAGGACAGGTCGTTAGCCGATATGGCTACACCTTC. This encodes CASSSYHPGQVVSRYGYTF.

The chain joins TRBV7-2 to TRBJ2-7; no reliable D call. The CDR3 has 14 residues. In germline, CDR1 is SGHTA, CDR2 FQGNSA. V gave up 6 bases and J gave up 7 bases, with 19 bases separating them. CDR3 DNA sequence: TGTGCCAGCAGGCAAGCAGGCTCCCCTGGGGAGCAGTACTTC. Amino acid sequence: CASRQAGSPGEQYF.

Points on this clone: This same CDR3 is encoded by further DNA sequences in the sample. The rearrangement joins TRBV4-2 to TRBJ2-7, with 8 bases identical to TRBD1. The CDR3 consists of 14 residues. J lost 4 bases, V lost 1 base, and 3 bases had no gene match. Germline V lookup: CDR1 LGHNA, CDR2 YNFKEQ. CDR3 DNA sequence: TGTGCCAGCAGCCAAGGGACAGGGAGGTACGAGCAGTACTTC. Translating gives CASSQGTGRYEQYF.

This chain uses TRBV7-9 with TRBJ1-5, with 10 bases matching TRBD1. V lost 6 bases and J lost 6; bases outside the gene matches: 5. Germline V gene sequence: CDR1 SEHNR, CDR2 FQNEAQ (reference sequence). The CDR3 consists of 14 residues. The DNA for the CDR3 is TGTGCCAGCAGGGGGACAGGGGAAGGTCAGCCCCAGCATTTT. Translated: CASRGTGEGQPQHF.

The chain recombines TRBV6-1 with TRBJ2-3; no clear D. The CDR3 is 13 amino acids. Germline CDR1 reads MNHNS; CDR2 reads SASEGT. Trimming took 2 bases from V and 5 from J, leaving 8 bases between them. CDR3 protein: CASSELQLDTQYF. CDR3 sequence (DNA): TGTGCCAGCAGTGAATTGCAGTTAGATACGCAGTATTTT.

This clone was detected only once. The chain combines TRBV23-1 with TRBJ1-2, with D possibly TRBD1 on 5 matching bases. TRBV23-1 is an ORF for which the function is uncertain. V lost 8 bases and J lost 2, with 9 bases in between. This CDR3 contains 12 residues. The CDR3 nucleotides read TGCGCCAGCCTTGACAGAAACTATGGCTACACCTTC. Translation gives CASLDRNYGYTF.

The rearrangement joins TRBV9 to TRBJ1-2, with D unclear. The germline CDR1 and CDR2 sequences are SGDLS and YYNGEE. The CDR3 has 15 residues. Trimming stripped 0 bases from V and 5 bases from J, with 14 bases between. The CDR3 protein is CASSVAWTWRYGYTF. DNA of the CDR3: TGTGCCAGCAGCGTAGCTTGGACTTGGAGGTATGGCTACACCTTC. Based on the CDR3 plus reference TRBV9 and TRBJ1-2, the full variable domain is DSGVTQTPKHLITATGQRVTLRCSPRSGDLSVYWYQQSLDQGLQFLIQYYNGEERAKGNILERFSAQQFPDLHSELNLSSLELGDSALYFCASSVAWTWRYGYTFGSGTRLTVV.

The table lists this clone with a count of one. The chain couples TRBV7-2 to TRBJ2-7, with D maybe TRBD2 (7 bases). The V end lost 1 base, the J end lost 3 bases, and 10 bases lay between the germline ends. Germline CDR1 and CDR2: SGHTA and FQGNSA. The CDR3 extends over 14 amino acids. The CDR3 here is CASSLGGGHYEQYF. CDR3 sequence (DNA): TGTGCCAGCAGCTTAGGCGGGGGCCACTACGAGCAGTACTTC.

The chain recombines TRBV4-1 with TRBJ1-1; unclear D gene. Germline CDR1 reads MGHRA; CDR2 reads YSYEKL. The CDR3 extends over 14 amino acids. Trimming shortened V by 4 bases and J by 3 bases, and 12 bases separated the two germline ends. The CDR3 DNA follows: TGCGCCAGCAGCCTACTTGAAGGAGACACTGAAGCTTTCTTT. Residues: CASSLLEGDTEAFF.

The chain employs TRBV25-1 and TRBJ1-2, with D perhaps TRBD1 (6 bases). This CDR3 spans 14 amino acids. V gave up 6 bases and J gave up 5 bases, with 16 bases separating them. Germline CDR1 MGHDK, CDR2 SYGVNS. This CDR3 reads CASSDRSDTYGYTF. In DNA, the CDR3 is TGTGCCAGCAGCGACAGGAGCGATACTTATGGCTACACCTTC.

This clone was recorded once. V gene TRBV7-9 combines with J gene TRBJ1-1, with 8 bases lining up with TRBD1. The germline CDR1 and CDR2 sequences are SEHNR and FQNEAQ (reference sequence). Trimming removed 3 bases from V and 3 bases from J; junction bases left unmatched: 6. CDR3 length: 15 residues. The CDR3 sequence: CASSFQDRAHTEAFF. CDR3 nucleotide sequence: TGTGCCAGCAGCTTTCAGGACAGGGCCCACACTGAAGCTTTCTTT.

The chain links TRBV29-1 to TRBJ2-7; the match to TRBD1 covers 9 bases. This CDR3 contains 12 residues. With V trimmed by 5 bases and J by 5 bases, 4 bases remained unmatched. Germline CDR1 is SQVTM and CDR2 is ANQGSEA. The CDR3 reads CSVSDRGNEQYF. The CDR3 coding sequence is TGCAGCGTTTCGGACAGGGGCAACGAGCAGTACTTC.

The rearrangement uses TRBV19 and TRBJ2-3, with D hard to call. Germline V gene sequence: CDR1 LNHDA, CDR2 SQIVND (reference sequence). The CDR3 runs to 15 residues. The ends were cut back, 7 bases at V and 0 bases at J, with 14 bases in the middle. The CDR3 DNA is TGTGCCAGTAACAACCCCCAGAATAGCACAGATACGCAGTATTTT. Amino acid sequence: CASNNPQNSTDTQYF.